These 6 T cell receptor beta chains were sequenced from one sample in a study of shared clonotypes between healthy human individuals. Naive CD8 cells were CD45RO-negative, positively selected for CCR7, excluding terminally differentiated effector memory CD45RA+ cells. Using immunoSEQ multiplex PCR, the repertoire was profiled, and TCRdb retains in-frame clones only, with some absent. Here the sample spans just over 2,000,000 clones, approximately 94% being singletons. Material for sequencing was naive CD8+ T cells sorted from blood. These receptor sequences come from a man in his late teens or twenties in good health.

The gene calls are TRBV11-2 and TRBJ2-3; D tentatively reads TRBD1 or TRBD2 (6 bases each). Trimming pared 5 bases from V and 4 bases from J, leaving 13 bases between. This CDR3 contains 14 residues. Germline CDR1 is SGHAT and CDR2 is FQNNGV. The CDR3 DNA sequence: TGTGCCAGCAGCGCCCCGGGGGCGGCAGATACGCAGTATTTT. Its translation: CASSAPGAADTQYF.

V usage is TRBV2 and J usage is TRBJ2-7; D may be TRBD1 or TRBD2 (5 bases each). The CDR3 runs to 12 residues. CDR1 and CDR2 from the germline V gene are SNHLY and FYNNEI. With 6 bases removed from V and 2 bases from J, the gap between germline ends came to 8 bases. CDR3 region: CASSPGPYEQYF. In DNA, the CDR3 is TGTGCCAGCAGCCCGGGACCCTACGAGCAGTACTTC. Combining the CDR3 with reference TRBV2 and TRBJ2-7 gives the whole variable domain EPEVTQTPSHQVTQMGQEVILRCVPISNHLYFYWYRQILGQKVEFLVSFYNNEISEKSEIFDDQFSVERPDGSNFTLKIRSTKLEDSAMYFCASSPGPYEQYFGPGTRLTVT.

The CDR3 loop reads CASSEKVGSYGYTF. In DNA form, the CDR3 reads TGTGCCAGCAGTGAAAAGGTCGGCTCCTATGGCTACACCTTC. The chain uses TRBV6-1 and TRBJ1-2; the D is unclear. The CDR3 totals 14 residues. Trimming removed 2 bases from V and 4 bases from J, with 11 bases in between. Germline values: CDR1 MNHNS, CDR2 SASEGT.

This chain links TRBV2 with TRBJ1-1; D possibly corresponds to TRBD1 (5 bases). Trimming removed 3 bases from V and 0 bases from J, with 11 bases in between. Per germline, CDR1 SNHLY and CDR2 FYNNEI. This CDR3 region has 15 residues. The CDR3 coding sequence is TGTGCCAGCAGTGATCCCAGGGACCTGAACACTGAAGCTTTCTTT. Amino acid sequence: CASSDPRDLNTEAFF.

CDR3 DNA: TGCGCCAGCAGCCAACTTACTAGCGGGGGCCACTACGAGCAGTACTTC. It encodes CASSQLTSGGHYEQYF. The rearrangement joins TRBV4-1 to TRBJ2-7, with 11 bases fitting TRBD2. This CDR3 contains 16 residues. V gave up 2 bases and J gave up 3 bases; unmatched junction bases: 6. Looked up from germline, CDR1 is MGHRA and CDR2 is YSYEKL.

The V and J genes are TRBV7-8 and TRBJ2-5, with 8 bases that match TRBD1. V shed 1 base and J 4 bases; nucleotides not matched to a gene: 11. This CDR3 region has 17 residues. CDR1 and CDR2 (germline): SGHVS, FQNEAQ. The CDR3 DNA reads TGTGCCAGCAGCTTAGTGCAACAGGGGGAACTCGCAGAGACCCAGTACTTC. Its translation is CASSLVQQGELAETQYF.